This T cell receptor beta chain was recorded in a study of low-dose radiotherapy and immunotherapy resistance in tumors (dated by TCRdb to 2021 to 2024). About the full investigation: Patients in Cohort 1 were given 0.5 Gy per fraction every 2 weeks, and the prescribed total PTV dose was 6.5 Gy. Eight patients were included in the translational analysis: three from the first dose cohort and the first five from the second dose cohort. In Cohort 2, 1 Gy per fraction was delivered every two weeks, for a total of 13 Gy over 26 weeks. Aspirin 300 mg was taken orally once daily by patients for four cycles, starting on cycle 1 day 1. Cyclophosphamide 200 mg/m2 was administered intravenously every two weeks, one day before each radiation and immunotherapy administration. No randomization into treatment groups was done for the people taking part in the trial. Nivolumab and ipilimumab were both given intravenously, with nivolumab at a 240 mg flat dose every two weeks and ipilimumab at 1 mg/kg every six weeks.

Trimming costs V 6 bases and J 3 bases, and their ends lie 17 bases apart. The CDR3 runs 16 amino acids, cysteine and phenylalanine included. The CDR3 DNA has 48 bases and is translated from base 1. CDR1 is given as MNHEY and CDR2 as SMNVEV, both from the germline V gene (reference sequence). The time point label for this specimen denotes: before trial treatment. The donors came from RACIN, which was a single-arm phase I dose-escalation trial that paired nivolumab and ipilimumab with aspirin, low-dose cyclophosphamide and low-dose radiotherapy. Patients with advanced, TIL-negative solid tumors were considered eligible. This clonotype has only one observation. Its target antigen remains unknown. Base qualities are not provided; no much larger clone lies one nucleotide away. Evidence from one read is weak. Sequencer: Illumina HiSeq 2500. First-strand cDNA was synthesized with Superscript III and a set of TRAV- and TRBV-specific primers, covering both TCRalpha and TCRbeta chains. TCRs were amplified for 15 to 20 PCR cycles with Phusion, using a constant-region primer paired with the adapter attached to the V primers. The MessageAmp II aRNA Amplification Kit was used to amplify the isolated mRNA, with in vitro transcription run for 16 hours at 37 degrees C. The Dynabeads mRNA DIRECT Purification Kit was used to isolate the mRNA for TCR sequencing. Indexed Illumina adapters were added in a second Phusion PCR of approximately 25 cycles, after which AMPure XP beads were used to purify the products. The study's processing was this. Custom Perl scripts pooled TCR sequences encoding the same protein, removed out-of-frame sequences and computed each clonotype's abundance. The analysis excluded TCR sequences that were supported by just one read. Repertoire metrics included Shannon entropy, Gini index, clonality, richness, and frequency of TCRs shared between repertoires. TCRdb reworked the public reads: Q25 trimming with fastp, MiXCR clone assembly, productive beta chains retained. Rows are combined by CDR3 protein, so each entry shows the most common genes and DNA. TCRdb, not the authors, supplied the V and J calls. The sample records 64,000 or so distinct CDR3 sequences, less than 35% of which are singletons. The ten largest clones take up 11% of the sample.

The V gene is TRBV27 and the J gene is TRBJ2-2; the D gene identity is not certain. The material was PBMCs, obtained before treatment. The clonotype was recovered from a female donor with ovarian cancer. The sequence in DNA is TGTGCCAGCAGACCCTCTCCTTCCTGGGACACCGGGGAGCTGTTTTTT. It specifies CASRPSPSWDTGELFF.